The entry below describes one TCR beta chain. Its antigen is undetermined. This sample is part of a study of CD8 T cells in ankylosing spondylitis. The study, taken as a whole, reports: Significant enrichment of disease-linked clones was reportedly seen in matched ankylosing spondylitis synovial fluid.

V shed 6 bases and J 3 bases; nucleotides not matched to a gene: 8. Germline CDR1 DFQATT, CDR2 SNEGSKA (reference sequence). The CDR3 is 14 residues long. Quantitative 5'-RACE was performed with molecular barcodes, and it yielded the TCR beta libraries. Each CDR3 protein gets one entry after TCRdb re-called the 5' RACE reads with MiXCR. The data contain about 250,000 distinct CDR3 sequences, roughly a third of them seen just once; the ten biggest clones take up about 4.2%. The clonotype comes from a male donor with ankylosing spondylitis or in good health (not recorded which). Sequenced input: blood, either unsorted or a sorted T cell fraction (not recorded which). The V call is TRBV20-1, the J call TRBJ2-1, with 7 bases matching TRBD2. The CDR3 loop is CSAGGGGVYNEQFF. In DNA, the CDR3 is TGCAGTGCGGGTGGCGGGGGAGTCTACAATGAGCAGTTCTTC.